This T cell receptor (beta chain) was recovered during a study of blood T cell repertoires in COVID-19. Turning to the study itself: In each case, the material was cDNA or gDNA derived from T cells, B-cell-depleted T cells, or PBMCs.

In terms of age and location, participants ranged from roughly 18 to 90 years and lived in about two dozen US areas. Cohort placement rested on clinical history that participants reported themselves. The recovered donors of Cohort 3 showed two negative PCRs, clearance, or symptom resolution. Assay: immunoSEQ multiplex PCR; the TCRdb copy retains only in-frame clones and omits some. The sample lists over 120,000 clones, about three quarters occurring once. The CDR3 has 11 residues. V dropped 3 bases and J dropped 9 bases, with 6 bases sitting between them. CDR1 is SEHNR and CDR2 is FQNEAQ in the germline V gene (reference sequence).

Material for sequencing was PBMCs or T cells enriched from blood (not recorded which). The genes are TRBV7-9 and TRBJ2-1; D uncertain. The clonotype was recovered from a woman aged 45-60 years who had recovered from COVID-19. CDR3 amino acids: CASSLFREQFF. In DNA, the CDR3 is TGTGCCAGCAGCTTGTTCCGTGAGCAGTTCTTC.